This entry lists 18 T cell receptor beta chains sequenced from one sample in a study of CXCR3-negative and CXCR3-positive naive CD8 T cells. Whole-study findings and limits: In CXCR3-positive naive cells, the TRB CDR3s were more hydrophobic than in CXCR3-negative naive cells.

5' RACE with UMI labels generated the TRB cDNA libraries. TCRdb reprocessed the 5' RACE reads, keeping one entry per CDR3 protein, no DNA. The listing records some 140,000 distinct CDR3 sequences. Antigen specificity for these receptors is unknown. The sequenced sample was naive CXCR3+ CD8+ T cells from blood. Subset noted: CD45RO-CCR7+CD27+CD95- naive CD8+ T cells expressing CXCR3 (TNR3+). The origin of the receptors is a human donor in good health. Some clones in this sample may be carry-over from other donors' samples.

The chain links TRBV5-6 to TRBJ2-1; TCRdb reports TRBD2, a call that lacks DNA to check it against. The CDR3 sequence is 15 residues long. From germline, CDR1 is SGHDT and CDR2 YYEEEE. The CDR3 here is CASSDGLAGDNEQFF.

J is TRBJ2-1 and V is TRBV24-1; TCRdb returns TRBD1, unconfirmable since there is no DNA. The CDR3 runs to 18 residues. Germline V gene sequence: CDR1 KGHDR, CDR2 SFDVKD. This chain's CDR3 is CATSDSQRSGFDYTEQFF.

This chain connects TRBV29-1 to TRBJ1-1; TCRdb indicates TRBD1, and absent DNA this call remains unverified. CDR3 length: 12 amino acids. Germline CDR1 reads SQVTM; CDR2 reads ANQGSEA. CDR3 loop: CSARQMNTEAFF. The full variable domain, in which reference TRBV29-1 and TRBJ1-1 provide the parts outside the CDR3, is SAVISQKPSRDICQRGTSLTIQCQVDSQVTMMFWYRQQPGQSLTLIATANQGSEATYESGFVIDKFPISRPNLTFSTLTVSNMSPEDSSIYLCSARQMNTEAFFGQGTRLTVV.

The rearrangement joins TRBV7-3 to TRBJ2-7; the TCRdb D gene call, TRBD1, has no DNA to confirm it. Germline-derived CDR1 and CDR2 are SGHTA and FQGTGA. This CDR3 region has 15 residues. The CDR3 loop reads CASSLSPAPSYEQYF. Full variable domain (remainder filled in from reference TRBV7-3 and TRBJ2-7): GAGVSQTPSNKVTEKGKYVELRCDPISGHTALYWYRQSLGQGPEFLIYFQGTGAADDSGLPNDRFFAVRPEGSVSTLKIQRTERGDSAVYLCASSLSPAPSYEQYFGPGTRLTVT.

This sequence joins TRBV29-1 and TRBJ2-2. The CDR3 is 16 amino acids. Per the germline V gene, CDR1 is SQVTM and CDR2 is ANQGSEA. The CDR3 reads CSVEDPAYENTGELFF.

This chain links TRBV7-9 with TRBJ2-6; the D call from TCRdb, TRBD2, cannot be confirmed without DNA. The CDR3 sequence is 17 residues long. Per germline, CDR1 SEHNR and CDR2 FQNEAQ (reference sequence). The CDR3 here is CATQPGLAIPGANVLTF.

CDR3 loop: CASSATSSYNSPLHF. This rearrangement joins TRBV9 to TRBJ1-6. Looked up from germline, CDR1 is SGDLS and CDR2 is YYNGEE. The CDR3 totals 15 residues.

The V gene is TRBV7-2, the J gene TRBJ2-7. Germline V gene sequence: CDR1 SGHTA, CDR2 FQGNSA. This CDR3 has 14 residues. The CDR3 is CASSLMDGPYEQYF. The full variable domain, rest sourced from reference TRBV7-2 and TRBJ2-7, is GAGVSQSPSNKVTEKGKDVELRCDPISGHTALYWYRQSLGQGLEFLIYFQGNSAPDKSGLPSDRFSAERTGGSVSTLTIQRTQQEDSAVYLCASSLMDGPYEQYFGPGTRLTVT.

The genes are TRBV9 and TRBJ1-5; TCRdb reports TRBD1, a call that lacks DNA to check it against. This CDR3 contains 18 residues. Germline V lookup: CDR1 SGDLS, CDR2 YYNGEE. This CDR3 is CASSEGGEPGQPNQPQHF. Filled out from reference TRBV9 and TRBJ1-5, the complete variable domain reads DSGVTQTPKHLITATGQRVTLRCSPRSGDLSVYWYQQSLDQGLQFLIQYYNGEERAKGNILERFSAQQFPDLHSELNLSSLELGDSALYFCASSEGGEPGQPNQPQHFGDGTRLSIL.

This CDR3 is CASSLVDVEQFF. This chain uses TRBV11-2 with TRBJ2-1. The V gene's germline CDR1 is SGHAT and CDR2 FQNNGV. This CDR3 is built from 12 residues.

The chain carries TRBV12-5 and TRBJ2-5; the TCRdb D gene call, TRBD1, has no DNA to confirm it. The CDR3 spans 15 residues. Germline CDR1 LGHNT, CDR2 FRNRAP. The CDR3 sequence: CARPPGQQYQETQYF.

The CDR3 sequence: CASSEGQLKETQYF. This sequence joins TRBV11-2 and TRBJ2-5; TCRdb lists TRBD1, though no DNA is available to test this call. The germline V gene encodes CDR1 SGHAT and CDR2 FQNNGV. The CDR3 length is 14 residues.

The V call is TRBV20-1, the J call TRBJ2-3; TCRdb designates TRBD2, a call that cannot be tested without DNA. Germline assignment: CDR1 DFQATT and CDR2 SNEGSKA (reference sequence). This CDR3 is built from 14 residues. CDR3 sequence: CSARPNYPPDTQYF.

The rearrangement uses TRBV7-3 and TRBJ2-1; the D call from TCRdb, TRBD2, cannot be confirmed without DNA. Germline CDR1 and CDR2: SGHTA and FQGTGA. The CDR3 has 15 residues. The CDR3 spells CASSPSWQSYNEQFF.

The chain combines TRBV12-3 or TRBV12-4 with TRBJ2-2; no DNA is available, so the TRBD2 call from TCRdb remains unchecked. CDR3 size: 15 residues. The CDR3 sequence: CASSLWQEGNGELFF.

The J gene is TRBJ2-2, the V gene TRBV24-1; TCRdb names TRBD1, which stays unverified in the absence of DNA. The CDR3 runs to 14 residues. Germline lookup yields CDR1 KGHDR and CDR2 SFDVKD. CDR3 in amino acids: CATSEPRGTGELFF.

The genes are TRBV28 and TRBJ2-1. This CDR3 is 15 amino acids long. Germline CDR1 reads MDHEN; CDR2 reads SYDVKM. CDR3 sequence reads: CASSPTSRSYNEQFF.

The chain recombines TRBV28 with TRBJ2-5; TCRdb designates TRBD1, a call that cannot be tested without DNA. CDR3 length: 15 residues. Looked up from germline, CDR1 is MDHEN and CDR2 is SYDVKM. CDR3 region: CASSLTTDYWVAQYF. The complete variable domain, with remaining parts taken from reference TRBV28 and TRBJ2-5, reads DVKVTQSSRYLVKRTGEKVFLECVQDMDHENMFWYRQDPGLGLRLIYFSYDVKMKEKGDIPEGYSVSREKKERFSLILESASTNQTSMYLCASSLTTDYWVAQYFGPGTRLLVL.